Listed below are T cell receptor beta chains from one sample, sequenced in a study of cytomegalovirus exposure and HLA in healthy donors. Some clones are missing from TCRdb's copy, which holds only in-frame ones; the method was immunoSEQ multiplex PCR. The table shows about 90,000 clones, with 65% to 80% occurring only once. The sequenced material came from PBMCs. These receptors originate from a woman younger than 30 in good health and CMV-seropositive. Each CDR3 is given with its conserved first and last residue. Fields, in order: CDR3 length, D gene, J gene, V gene, clone size, CDR3 DNA, CDR3 protein. The D gene is left open where the match is weak. A clone size is listed for some rows: how often the clone was seen (once, few, many), or a class if it is expanded.

11 | TRBD1 | TRBJ1-2 | TRBV29-1 | once | TGCAGCGTCGGACAGGGCGGTGGCTACACCTTC | CSVGQGGGYTF
14 | NA | TRBJ2-5 | TRBV14 | NA | TGTGCCAGCAGTGCTGGGGCCAGATCGGAGACCCAGTACTTC | CASSAGARSETQYF
15 | TRBD1 | TRBJ1-4 | TRBV5-6 | NA | TGTGCCAGCAGCCAGACAGGGGCAACTAATGAAAAACTGTTTTTT | CASSQTGATNEKLFF
14 | NA | TRBJ2-7 | TRBV9 | NA | TGTGCCAGCAGCGCGAGTTGGGGCCCCTGGGAGCAGTACTTC | CASSASWGPWEQYF
15 | TRBD1 | TRBJ1-3 | TRBV5-6 | NA | TGTGCCAGCAGCTTCGGGACAGGGTTTGGAAACACCATATATTTT | CASSFGTGFGNTIYF
16 | TRBD2 | TRBJ2-3 | TRBV19 | once | TGTGCCAGTAGCGCTCTAGCGGGAGGAGCCACAGATACGCAGTATTTT | CASSALAGGATDTQYF
18 | NA | TRBJ1-3 | TRBV10-1 | NA | TGCGCCAGCAGTGAGTTTTGTGGCCTCAGCAAAGCGGGAAACACCATATATTTT | CASSEFCGLSKAGNTIYF
16 | TRBD2 | TRBJ2-5 | TRBV5-8 | once | TGTGCCAGCAGCTACCCGACTAGCGGGGGCAGGAAGACCCAGTACTTC | CASSYPTSGGRKTQYF
13 | NA | TRBJ2-1 | TRBV7-3 | NA | TGTGCCAGCAGCTGGTCTATATTGGATGAGCAGTTCTTC | CASSWSILDEQFF
14 | NA | TRBJ1-4 | TRBV6-1 | NA | TGTGCCAGCAGCAGAGCGGGACGCCATGAAAAACTGTTTTTT | CASSRAGRHEKLFF
13 | NA | TRBJ1-1 | TRBV27 | NA | TGTGCCAGCAGTTTTTATCTCGACACTGAAGCTTTCTTT | CASSFYLDTEAFF
15 | TRBD2 | TRBJ2-1 | TRBV7-2 | few | TGTGCCAGCAGCCGAGCGGGAGAGCCCTACAATGAGCAGTTCTTC | CASSRAGEPYNEQFF
14 | TRBD2 | TRBJ2-2 | TRBV2 | NA | TGTGCCAGCGGGGCGGGGGACAACACCGGGGAGCTGTTTTTT | CASGAGDNTGELFF
14 | NA | TRBJ1-1 | TRBV19 | NA | TGTGCCAGTAGTATAAGCGGCCCGAACACTGAAGCTTTCTTT | CASSISGPNTEAFF
18 | NA | TRBJ1-3 | TRBV4-1 | NA | TGCGCCAGCAGCCAAGATGAGGCAGGGAGGAGGTTCGGAAACACCATATATTTT | CASSQDEAGRRFGNTIYF
14 | NA | TRBJ2-7 | TRBV25-1 | NA | TGTGCCAGCAGTGAATATATCGGGAGCTACGAGCAGTACTTC | CASSEYIGSYEQYF
15 | TRBD1 | TRBJ1-1 | TRBV6-6 | NA | TGTGCCAGCAGTGACCGGACAGGGACAAACACTGAAGCTTTCTTT | CASSDRTGTNTEAFF
14 | TRBD1 | TRBJ1-4 | TRBV5-1 | many | TGCGCCAGCAGCGCAGGGGGAATTAATGAAAAACTGTTTTTT | CASSAGGINEKLFF
15 | TRBD1 | TRBJ2-7 | TRBV7-6 | NA | TGTGCCAGCAGCCCACTACAGGGGAAGTGGTACGAGCAGTACTTC | CASSPLQGKWYEQYF
14 | NA | TRBJ2-2 | TRBV6-6 | NA | TGTGCCAGCAGTCCCTCCCGGGACACCGGGGAGCTGTTTTTT | CASSPSRDTGELFF
15 | NA | TRBJ2-7 | TRBV9 | NA | TGTGCCAGCAGCGTAGACGCGCGGCCGGCCTACGAGCAGTACTTC | CASSVDARPAYEQYF
15 | TRBD2 | TRBJ2-7 | TRBV9 | NA | TGTGCCAGCAGCGTAGGGGCCGCGGGAGGCTCCGAGCAGTACTTC | CASSVGAAGGSEQYF
12 | NA | TRBJ2-1 | TRBV10-3 | few | TGTGCCATCAGCCCCGGGACACCTGAGCAGTTCTTC | CAISPGTPEQFF
15 | NA | TRBJ1-5 | TRBV5-8 | NA | TGTGCCAGCAGCTTAGGGCAGGGAGGAAATCAGCCCCAGCATTTT | CASSLGQGGNQPQHF
14 | TRBD1 | TRBJ2-1 | TRBV28 | NA | TGTGCCAGCAGTTTAGGGACAGGGGCTGATGAGCAGTTCTTC | CASSLGTGADEQFF
11 | TRBD1 | TRBJ1-1 | TRBV29-1 | NA | TGCAGCGCTGACAGGGACACTGAAGCTTTCTTT | CSADRDTEAFF
14 | NA | TRBJ1-5 | TRBV2 | few | TGTGCCAGCAAGGCCGGAGACAGTTATCAGCCCCAGCATTTT | CASKAGDSYQPQHF
17 | NA | TRBJ2-3 | TRBV7-3 | NA | TGTGCCAGCAGCTTAAATGCAAATGGGGGGGCCCGGGATACGCAGTATTTT | CASSLNANGGARDTQYF
11 | NA | TRBJ1-4 | TRBV27 | NA | TGTGCCAGCAGCAGGGGTGAAAAACTGTTTTTT | CASSRGEKLFF
16 | TRBD2 | TRBJ2-7 | TRBV2 | NA | TGTGCCAGCAGTTTCCCCGGGGGGACTAGCGAGCACGAGCAGTACTTC | CASSFPGGTSEHEQYF
14 | TRBD1 | TRBJ1-2 | TRBV7-2 | NA | TGTGCCAGCAGCTCAGGACAGGTTCGGAGTGGCTACACCTTC | CASSSGQVRSGYTF
16 | NA | TRBJ1-1 | TRBV6-5 | NA | TGTGCCAGCAGTTACCGGGGGGCAGGCTTGAACACTGAAGCTTTCTTT | CASSYRGAGLNTEAFF
16 | TRBD2 | TRBJ2-1 | TRBV5-6 | NA | TGTGCCAGCAGCAGCCCGGGACTAGCGCTCCGGAATGAGCAGTTCTTC | CASSSPGLALRNEQFF
11 | NA | TRBJ1-1 | TRBV27 | NA | TGTGCCAGCAGCTACGGGAGTGAAGCTTTCTTT | CASSYGSEAFF
13 | NA | TRBJ1-5 | TRBV29-1 | NA | TGCAGCGTTGCCGTGCAACCCAGTCAGCCCCAGCATTTT | CSVAVQPSQPQHF
15 | TRBD1 | TRBJ1-2 | TRBV10-1 | NA | TGCGCCAGCAGTCCGCCCGTACAGGGGGCGTATGGCTACACCTTC | CASSPPVQGAYGYTF
15 | NA | TRBJ2-7 | TRBV28 | few | TGTGCCAGCACCCCTTTTATGGGAGACCCCTACGAGCAGTACTTC | CASTPFMGDPYEQYF
12 | NA | TRBJ1-4 | TRBV7-8 | once | TGTGCCAGCAGCCCCCGACAGGAAAAACTGTTTTTT | CASSPRQEKLFF
16 | TRBD2 | TRBJ2-3 | TRBV19 | NA | TGTGCCAGTAGGGCGGGACTAGCGGGGGGAAGAGTGGCGCAGTATTTT | CASRAGLAGGRVAQYF
11 | NA | TRBJ2-7 | TRBV25-1 | NA | TGTGCCAGCACATATAGCTACGAGCAGTACTTC | CASTYSYEQYF
12 | NA | TRBJ2-1 | TRBV7-9 | NA | TGTTCCAGCAGCTCTAGGGGGTATGAGCAGTTCTTC | CSSSSRGYEQFF